A single sample gave rise to the 5 T cell receptor beta chains below, sequenced in a study of CD8 T cells in Susac syndrome (dated by TCRdb to between 2017 and 2020). Library creation used the immunoSEQ multiplex PCR assay. RNA was extracted using the RNeasy kit, and roughly 0.45 to 1 microgram was reverse transcribed with random hexamers. TCRdb handled the public reads itself, with Q25 trimming in fastp and clone calling in MiXCR, and kept productive beta chains. Every CDR3 protein is listed once, alongside the most common genes and DNA of its rows. This sample holds fewer than 150,000 distinct CDR3 sequences; 94% were observed only once. Over 0.25% of the sample belongs to the ten largest clones. The source material was CD8+ T cells from PBMCs. Source of these receptors: a human donor in good health.

The rearrangement joins TRBV12-5 to TRBJ2-1, with D uncertain. Germline CDR1 reads LGHNT; CDR2 reads FRNRAP. The CDR3 runs 11 residues. Deletions cut 3 bases from V and 5 bases from J, with 2 bases between. DNA for the CDR3: TGTGCTAGTGGTTTCGACAATGAGCAGTTCTTC. It codes for CASGFDNEQFF. The full variable domain, rest sourced from reference TRBV12-5 and TRBJ2-1, is DARVTQTPRHKVTEMGQEVTMRCQPILGHNTVFWYRQTMMQGLELLAYFRNRAPLDDSGMPKDRFSAEMPDATLATLKIQPSEPRDSAVYFCASGFDNEQFFGPGTRLTVL.

This clonotype was seen more than once but under ten times. The CDR3 DNA sequence: TGCAGCGTTGAAGGGACTAGCGTCACAGATACGCAGTATTTT. Translated, it gives CSVEGTSVTDTQYF. V usage is TRBV29-1 and J usage is TRBJ2-3; 9 bases are a match to TRBD2. This CDR3 comprises 14 residues. The germline V gene has CDR1 SQVTM and CDR2 ANQGSEA. V lost 1 base and J lost 2; bases outside the gene matches: 1.

V and J are TRBV4-2 and TRBJ2-7; a weak D match, TRBD1 (5 bases). CDR1 and CDR2 from the germline V gene are LGHNA and YNFKEQ. This CDR3 is 14 amino acids long. The ends were cut back, 1 base at V and 0 bases at J, with 7 bases in the middle. The CDR3 nucleotides are TGTGCCAGCAGCCAAGGACAGCTCTCCTACGAGCAGTACTTC. Its translation: CASSQGQLSYEQYF.

The chain recombines TRBV14 with TRBJ1-5; D is perhaps TRBD1 (5 bases). V dropped 5 bases and J dropped 4 bases, with 9 bases sitting between them. CDR3 length: 13 residues. The germline CDR1 and CDR2 sequences are SGHDN and FVKESK. CDR3 protein: CASSVGHNQPQHF. CDR3 nucleotides: TGTGCCAGCAGCGTAGGACATAATCAGCCCCAGCATTTT.

The genes are TRBV7-9 and TRBJ2-2, with a tentative D call TRBD1 (6 bases). The CDR3 spans 15 residues. Germline CDR1 is SEHNR and CDR2 is FQNEAQ (reference sequence). V gave up 7 bases and J gave up 3 bases, with 15 bases separating them. CDR3 nucleotide sequence: TGTGCCAGCAACTTCGGGACACCGGACACCGGGGAGCTGTTTTTT. This gives the protein CASNFGTPDTGELFF.